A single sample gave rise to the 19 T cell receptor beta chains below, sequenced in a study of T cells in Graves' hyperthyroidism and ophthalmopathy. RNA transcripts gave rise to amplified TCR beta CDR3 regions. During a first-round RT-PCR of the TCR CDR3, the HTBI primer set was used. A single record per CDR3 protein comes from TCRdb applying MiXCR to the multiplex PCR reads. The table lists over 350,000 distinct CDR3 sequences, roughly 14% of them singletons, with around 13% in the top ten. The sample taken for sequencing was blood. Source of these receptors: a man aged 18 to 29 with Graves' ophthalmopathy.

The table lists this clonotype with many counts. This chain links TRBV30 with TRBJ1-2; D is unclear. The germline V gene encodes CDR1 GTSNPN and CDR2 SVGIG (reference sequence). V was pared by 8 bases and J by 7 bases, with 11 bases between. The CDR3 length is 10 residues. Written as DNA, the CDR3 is TGTGCCGGGTGGGCTGGTGGCTACACCTTC. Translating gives CAGWAGGYTF.

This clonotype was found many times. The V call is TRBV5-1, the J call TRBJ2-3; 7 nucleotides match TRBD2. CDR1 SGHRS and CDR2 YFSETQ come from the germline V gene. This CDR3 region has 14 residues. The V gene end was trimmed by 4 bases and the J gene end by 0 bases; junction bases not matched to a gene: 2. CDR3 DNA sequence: TGCGCCAGCAGCACACTAGCGAGCACAGATACGCAGTATTTT. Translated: CASSTLASTDTQYF.

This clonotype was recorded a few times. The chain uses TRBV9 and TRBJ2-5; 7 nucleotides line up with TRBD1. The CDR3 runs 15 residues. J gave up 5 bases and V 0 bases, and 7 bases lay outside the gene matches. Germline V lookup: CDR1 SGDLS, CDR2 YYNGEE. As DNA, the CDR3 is TGTGCCAGCAGCGTAGACAGGGGTAATGGGGAGACCCAGTACTTC. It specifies CASSVDRGNGETQYF. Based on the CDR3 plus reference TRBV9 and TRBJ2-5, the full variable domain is DSGVTQTPKHLITATGQRVTLRCSPRSGDLSVYWYQQSLDQGLQFLIQYYNGEERAKGNILERFSAQQFPDLHSELNLSSLELGDSALYFCASSVDRGNGETQYFGPGTRLLVL.

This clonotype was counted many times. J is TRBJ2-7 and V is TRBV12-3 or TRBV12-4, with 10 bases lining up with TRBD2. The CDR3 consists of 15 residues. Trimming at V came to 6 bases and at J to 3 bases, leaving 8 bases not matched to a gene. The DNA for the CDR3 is TGTGCCAGCAGAACCGGGACTAGCGCTGTCTACGAGCAGTACTTC. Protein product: CASRTGTSAVYEQYF.

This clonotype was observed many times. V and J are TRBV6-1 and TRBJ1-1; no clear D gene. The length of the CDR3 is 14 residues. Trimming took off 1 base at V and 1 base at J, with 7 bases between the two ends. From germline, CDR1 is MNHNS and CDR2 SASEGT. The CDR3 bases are TGTGCCAGCAGTGAAGTGGGCGGGAACACTGAAGCTTTCTTT. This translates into CASSEVGGNTEAFF.

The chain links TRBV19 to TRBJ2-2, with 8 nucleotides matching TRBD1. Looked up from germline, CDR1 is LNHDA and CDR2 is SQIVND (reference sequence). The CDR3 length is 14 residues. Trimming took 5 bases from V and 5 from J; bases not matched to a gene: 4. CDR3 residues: CASSWTGWTGELFF. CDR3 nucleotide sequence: TGTGCCAGTAGTTGGACAGGGTGGACCGGGGAGCTGTTTTTT.

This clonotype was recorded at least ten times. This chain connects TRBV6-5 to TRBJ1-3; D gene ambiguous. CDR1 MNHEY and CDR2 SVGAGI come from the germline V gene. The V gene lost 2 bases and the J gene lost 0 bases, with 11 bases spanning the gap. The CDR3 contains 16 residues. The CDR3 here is CASSYANFPSGNTIYF. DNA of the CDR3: TGTGCCAGCAGTTACGCCAATTTCCCCTCTGGAAACACCATATATTTT.

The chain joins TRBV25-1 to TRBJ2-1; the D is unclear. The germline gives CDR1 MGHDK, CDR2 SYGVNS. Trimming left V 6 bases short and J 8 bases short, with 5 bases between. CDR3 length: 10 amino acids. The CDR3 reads CASRTDEQFF. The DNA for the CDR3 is TGTGCCAGCAGGACTGATGAGCAGTTCTTC.

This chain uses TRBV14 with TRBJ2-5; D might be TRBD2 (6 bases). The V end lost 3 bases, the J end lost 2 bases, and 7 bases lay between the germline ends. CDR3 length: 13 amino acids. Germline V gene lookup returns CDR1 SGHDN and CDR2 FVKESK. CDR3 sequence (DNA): TGTGCCAGCAGCCAGCGGGAACAAGAGACCCAGTACTTC. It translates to CASSQREQETQYF.

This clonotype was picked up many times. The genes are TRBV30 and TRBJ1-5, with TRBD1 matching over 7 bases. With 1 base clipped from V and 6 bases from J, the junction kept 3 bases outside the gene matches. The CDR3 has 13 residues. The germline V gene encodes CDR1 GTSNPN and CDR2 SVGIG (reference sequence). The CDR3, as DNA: TGTGCCTGGAGTGGACAGGGCATTCAGCCCCAGCATTTT. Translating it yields CAWSGQGIQPQHF.

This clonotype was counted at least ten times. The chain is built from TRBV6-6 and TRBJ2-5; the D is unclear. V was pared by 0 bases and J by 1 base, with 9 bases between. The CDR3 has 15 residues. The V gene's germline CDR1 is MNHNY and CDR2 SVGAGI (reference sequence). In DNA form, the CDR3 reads TGTGCCAGCAGTTACTCGCTGAACCTCCAAGAGACCCAGTACTTC. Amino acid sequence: CASSYSLNLQETQYF.

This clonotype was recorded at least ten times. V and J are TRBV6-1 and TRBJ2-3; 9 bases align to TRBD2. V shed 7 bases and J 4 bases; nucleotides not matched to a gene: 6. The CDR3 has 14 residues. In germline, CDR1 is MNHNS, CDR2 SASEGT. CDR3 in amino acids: CASTGGGEADTQYF. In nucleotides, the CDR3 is TGTGCCAGCACGGGCGGGGGGGAGGCAGATACGCAGTATTTT.

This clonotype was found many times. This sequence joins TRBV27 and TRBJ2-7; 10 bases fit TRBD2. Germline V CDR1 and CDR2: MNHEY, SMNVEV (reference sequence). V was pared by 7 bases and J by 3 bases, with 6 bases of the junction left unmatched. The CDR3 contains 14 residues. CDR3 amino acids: CASIKRGGDYEQYF. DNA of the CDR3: TGTGCCAGCATCAAGCGGGGGGGCGACTACGAGCAGTACTTC.

CDR3 sequence: CASSWGGNQPQHF. CDR3 sequence (DNA): TGTGCCAGCAGCTGGGGCGGGAATCAGCCCCAGCATTTT. The chain links TRBV7-9 to TRBJ1-5, with D tentatively TRBD1 (5 bases). Germline CDR1 is SEHNR and CDR2 is FQNEAQ (reference sequence). Trimming removed 4 bases at V and 4 bases at J, with 8 bases between. The CDR3 covers 13 residues.

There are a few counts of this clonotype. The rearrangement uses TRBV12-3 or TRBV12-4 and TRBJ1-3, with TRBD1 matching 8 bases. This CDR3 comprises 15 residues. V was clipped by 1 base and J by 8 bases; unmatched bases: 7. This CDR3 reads CASSLDRGIGDTIYF. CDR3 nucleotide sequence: TGTGCCAGCAGTTTAGACAGGGGGATCGGAGACACCATATATTTT.

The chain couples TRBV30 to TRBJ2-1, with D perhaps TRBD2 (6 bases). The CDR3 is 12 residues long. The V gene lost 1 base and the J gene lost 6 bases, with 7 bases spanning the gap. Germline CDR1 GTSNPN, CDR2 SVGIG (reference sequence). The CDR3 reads CAWSGAGNEQFF. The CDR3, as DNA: TGTGCCTGGAGTGGAGCGGGCAATGAGCAGTTCTTC.

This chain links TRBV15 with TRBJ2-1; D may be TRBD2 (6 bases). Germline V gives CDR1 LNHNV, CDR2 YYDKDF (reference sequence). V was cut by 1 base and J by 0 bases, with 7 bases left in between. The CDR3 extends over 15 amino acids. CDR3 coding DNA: TGTGCCACCAGCAGAGGGGGGGTCTCCTACAATGAGCAGTTCTTC. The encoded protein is CATSRGGVSYNEQFF. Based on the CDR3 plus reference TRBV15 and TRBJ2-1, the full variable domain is DAMVIQNPRYQVTQFGKPVTLSCSQTLNHNVMYWYQQKSSQAPKLLFHYYDKDFNNEADTPDNFQSRRPNTSFCFLDIRSPGLGDTAMYLCATSRGGVSYNEQFFGPGTRLTVL.

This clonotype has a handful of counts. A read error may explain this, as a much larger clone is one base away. In DNA form, the CDR3 reads TGCAGTGCTATACCAGGGGACAGCGGGGTATACAATGAGCAGCTCTTC. This gives the protein CSAIPGDSGVYNEQLF. The genes are TRBV20-1 and TRBJ2-1; D tentatively reads TRBD1 or TRBD2 (7 bases each). The CDR3 has 16 residues. The germline V gene has CDR1 DFQATT and CDR2 SNEGSKA (reference sequence).

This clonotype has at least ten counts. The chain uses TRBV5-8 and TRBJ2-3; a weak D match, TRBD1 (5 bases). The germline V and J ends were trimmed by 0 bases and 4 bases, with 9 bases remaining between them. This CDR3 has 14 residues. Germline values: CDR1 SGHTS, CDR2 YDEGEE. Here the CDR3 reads CASSLGQHADTQYF. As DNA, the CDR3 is TGTGCCAGCAGCTTGGGACAGCACGCAGATACGCAGTATTTT.